This passage covers 23 T cell receptor beta chains from one sample sequenced in a study of persistence of HIV-infected CD4 T cells (TCRdb year 2020). TCRbeta repertoires were sequenced from genomic DNA with the immunoSEQ hsTCRB assay version 4 in survey mode. Entries here come from immuneACCESS through TCRdb and include only in-frame sequences with V and J called. Some clones fail to appear in such tables; in the studies checked, an unresolved V gene covers under half of the shortfall, and the cause of the remainder is unknown. The sample profile shows more than 45,000 clones; under 85% of them were found once. Less than 3% of the sample is held by the ten biggest clonotypes. No antigen has been assigned to these receptors. The treatment or condition tag for this specimen amounts to: suppressive antiretroviral therapy. Cells were stimulated with lysates of CMV-infected fibroblasts at 7.5 to 10 ug/mL. Memory CD4+ T cells that did not respond, being CD40L-negative, CD69-negative and CD45RO-high, were sorted as memory populations depleted of antigen-responding cells.

The sequencing here drew on CD4+ T cells sorted from PBMCs after roughly 18-hour stimulation, taken from a patient who received antiretroviral therapy. Reading the label with the study, this specimen's cell subset or site is: CD40L-CD69- CD45RO-high memory CD4 T cells not responding to CMV lysate. The receptors come from an adult man with HIV who was CMV-seropositive.

The J gene is TRBJ1-3, the V gene TRBV12-3 or TRBV12-4; TRBD1 agrees at 8 bases. There are 13 residues in the CDR3. V lost 6 bases, J lost 8 bases, and 6 bases stayed unmatched. CDR3 nucleotide sequence: TGTGCCAGCAGCCGGACAGGGTTAGACACCATATATTTT. Encoded protein: CASSRTGLDTIYF.

The DNA for the CDR3 is TGTGCCAGCAGCCGAGACCCGGCCGCTAATGAAAAACTGTTTTTT. Translated: CASSRDPAANEKLFF. The V call is TRBV7-9, the J call TRBJ1-4, with unresolved D. The length of the CDR3 is 15 residues. The germline CDR1 and CDR2 sequences are SEHNR and FQNEAQ (reference sequence). V lost 5 bases and J 3 bases, leaving 13 bases between the germline ends.

The chain employs TRBV6-2 or TRBV6-3 and TRBJ2-2; possibly TRBD1 for D (5 bases). Germline V gives CDR1 MNHEY, CDR2 SVGEGT. The ends were cut back, 5 bases at V and 10 bases at J, with 17 bases in the middle. The CDR3 is 14 residues long. CDR3 loop: CASSDSYDKTELFF. The CDR3 region has the DNA TGTGCCAGCAGTGACAGCTACGACAAGACGGAGCTGTTTTTT.

The chain carries TRBV7-2 and TRBJ2-5; TRBD2 might be the D (6 bases). This CDR3 is 13 amino acids long. V gave up 6 bases and J gave up 1 base, with 9 bases separating them. The V gene's germline CDR1 is SGHTA and CDR2 FQGNSA. The CDR3 DNA follows: TGTGCCAGCAGTGAGCGGGCCCAAGAGACCCAGTACTTC. Translation gives CASSERAQETQYF.

V gene TRBV2 combines with J gene TRBJ2-5; 12 positions agree with TRBD2. The CDR3 runs 12 residues. Trimming cost V 11 bases and J 4 bases; bases outside gene matches: 2. Germline assignment: CDR1 SNHLY and CDR2 FYNNEI. This chain's CDR3 is CASGLAGETQYF. DNA of the CDR3: TGTGCCTCGGGACTAGCGGGAGAGACCCAGTACTTC.

This rearrangement joins TRBV19 to TRBJ1-2; the D is unclear. Germline lookup yields CDR1 LNHDA and CDR2 SQIVND (reference sequence). Trimming stripped 1 base from V and 4 bases from J, with 19 bases between. This CDR3 region has 17 residues. The CDR3 sequence: CASSIGRDKGLSYGYTF. The CDR3 coding sequence is TGTGCCAGTAGTATAGGGAGAGATAAGGGTCTCTCCTATGGCTACACCTTC.

This clone turned up a few times. The gene calls are TRBV5-1 and TRBJ2-5, with D perhaps matching TRBD1 (6 bases). The V end lost 4 bases, the J end lost 1 base, and 14 bases lay between the germline ends. This CDR3 comprises 15 residues. The germline CDR1 and CDR2 sequences are SGHRS and YFSETQ. The CDR3 spells CASSTLRGTQETQYF. Written as DNA, the CDR3 is TGCGCCAGCAGCACTCTCAGGGGCACCCAAGAGACCCAGTACTTC.

The genes are TRBV7-3 and TRBJ1-1; D gene ambiguous. The V and J ends lost 2 bases and 5 bases respectively, with 18 bases between them. This CDR3 contains 16 residues. Looked up from germline, CDR1 is SGHTA and CDR2 is FQGTGA. The CDR3 DNA follows: TGTGCCAGCAGCTTAGCGGGTCCACGAATAGGAACTGAAGCTTTCTTT. Its protein is CASSLAGPRIGTEAFF.

This chain connects TRBV19 to TRBJ2-7, with TRBD1 identical over 11 bases. J was trimmed by 0 bases and V by 5 bases; bases with no gene match: 3. Germline V gene sequence: CDR1 LNHDA, CDR2 SQIVND (reference sequence). This CDR3 is 15 amino acids long. The CDR3 protein is CASSPGQGASYEQYF. CDR3 nucleotides: TGTGCCAGTAGTCCCGGACAGGGGGCCTCCTACGAGCAGTACTTC.

This clone has just a few counts. The chain is built from TRBV20-1 and TRBJ2-7; 8 bases are shared with TRBD2. With 3 bases clipped from V and 3 bases from J, the junction kept 7 bases outside the gene matches. The V gene's germline CDR1 is DFQATT and CDR2 SNEGSKA (reference sequence). CDR3 length: 14 amino acids. The CDR3 DNA reads as TGCAGTGCTAGTAGGCCTAGCGGGCACTACGAGCAGTACTTC. As protein: CSASRPSGHYEQYF.

The chain uses TRBV7-9 and TRBJ1-1; no clear D gene. CDR1 is SEHNR, CDR2 FQNEAQ, per germline (reference sequence). The CDR3 extends over 11 amino acids. Trimming cost V 3 bases and J 4 bases, with 3 bases left between them. The CDR3 protein is CASSFGTEAFF. For the CDR3, the DNA is TGTGCCAGCAGCTTTGGCACTGAAGCTTTCTTT.

V usage is TRBV15 and J usage is TRBJ2-7, with TRBD1 matching over 7 bases. CDR1 is LNHNV and CDR2 is YYDKDF in the germline V gene (reference sequence). After removal of 4 bases from V and 4 bases from J, the junction contained 4 bases not matched to a gene. This CDR3 is built from 13 residues. CDR3 sequence (DNA): TGTGCCACCAGCACGGACAGGAGATACGAGCAGTACTTC. Protein product: CATSTDRRYEQYF.

The chain combines TRBV5-6 with TRBJ2-3; possibly TRBD1 or TRBD2 for D (5 bases each). The germline V gene has CDR1 SGHDT and CDR2 YYEEEE. Trimming pared 4 bases from V and 0 bases from J, leaving 15 bases between. The CDR3 loop spans 16 amino acids. CDR3 sequence reads: CASSLPGTASTDTQYF. CDR3 in DNA: TGTGCCAGCAGCCTTCCCGGGACCGCTAGCACAGATACGCAGTATTTT.

The chain carries TRBV5-1 and TRBJ2-3; 7 bases fit TRBD1. V trimming: 4 bases; J trimming: 6 bases; junction bases outside the gene matches: 11. Germline lookup yields CDR1 SGHRS and CDR2 YFSETQ. The CDR3 is 15 residues long. The CDR3 DNA is TGCGCCAGCAGCCGGGACAGCCCTATGGTGGATACGCAGTATTTT. Its protein product is CASSRDSPMVDTQYF. The full variable domain, its missing parts supplied by reference TRBV5-1 and TRBJ2-3, is KAGVTQTPRYLIKTRGQQVTLSCSPISGHRSVSWYQQTPGQGLQFLFEYFSETQRNKGNFPGRFSGRQFSNSRSEMNVSTLELGDSALYLCASSRDSPMVDTQYFGPGTRLTVL.

J is TRBJ2-3 and V is TRBV11-2; weak D call: TRBD1 (5 bases). Trimming took off 3 bases at V and 4 bases at J, with 11 bases between the two ends. The germline CDR1 and CDR2 sequences are SGHAT and FQNNGV. The CDR3 totals 14 residues. CDR3 in amino acids: CASSFGRASDTQYF. In DNA form, the CDR3 reads TGTGCCAGCAGCTTCGGCAGGGCATCAGATACGCAGTATTTT.

For the CDR3, the DNA is TGTGCCAGCAGCAAAGCGCATAGAGGGAGGGGGTCAGATACGCAGTATTTT. It yields the protein CASSKAHRGRGSDTQYF. The chain links TRBV21-1 to TRBJ2-3; TRBD2, as called in the table, went unchecked against the DNA. TRBV21-1 is marked as a pseudogene. The CDR3 is 17 residues long.

This clone is labeled as medium-sized (0.01 to 0.1%). The rearrangement joins TRBV5-1 to TRBJ2-7; a possible D gene is TRBD1 (6 bases). Between the trimmed V and J ends, which lost 1 base and 7 bases, there was a span of 9 bases. CDR3 size: 12 residues. Per the germline V gene, CDR1 is SGHRS and CDR2 is YFSETQ. The CDR3 region has the DNA TGCGCCAGCAGCTTGATTCAGGGGGAGCAGTACTTC. It specifies CASSLIQGEQYF.

The chain carries TRBV4-1 and TRBJ2-2, with D possibly being TRBD1 (5 bases). V was pared by 1 base and J by 7 bases, with 16 bases between. The CDR3 is 16 amino acids. Germline V gene data show CDR1 as MGHRA and CDR2 as YSYEKL. The DNA of the CDR3 is TGCGCCAGCAGCCAAGGTCGGACAAGGGGTGACGGGGAGCTGTTTTTT. Translation gives CASSQGRTRGDGELFF.

V and J are TRBV3-1 (or the pseudogene TRBV3-2) and TRBJ2-3; 12 bases are a match to TRBD1. Germline-derived CDR1 and CDR2 are LGHDT and YNNKEL (reference sequence). This CDR3 is built from 16 residues. V gave up 3 bases and J gave up 4 bases; unmatched junction bases: 5. In nucleotides, the CDR3 is TGTGCCAGCAGCCAGGGACAGGGGGCTCGGGCAGATACGCAGTATTTT. Amino acids: CASSQGQGARADTQYF.

V gene TRBV12-3 or TRBV12-4 combines with J gene TRBJ2-7; perhaps TRBD1 as D (5 bases). Trimming shortened V by 3 bases and J by 2 bases, and 8 bases separated the two germline ends. The CDR3 runs 13 residues. The DNA for the CDR3 is TGTGCCAGCAGTTTCGACAGAGCCTACGAGCAGTACTTC. Its translation is CASSFDRAYEQYF.

This rearrangement joins TRBV18 to TRBJ1-5; unclear D gene. Trimming pared 3 bases from V and 0 bases from J, leaving 9 bases between. Germline CDR1 KGHSH, CDR2 LQKENI. The CDR3 is 15 amino acids. The DNA for the CDR3 is TGTGCCAGCTCACCCTCCCGGGGTAGCAATCAGCCCCAGCATTTT. Encoded protein: CASSPSRGSNQPQHF.

CDR3 nucleotides: TGTGCCAGCAGTGCGGTAAGGACAGCTTGGACCCAGTACTTC. It specifies CASSAVRTAWTQYF. J is TRBJ2-5 and V is TRBV27; tentatively, D is TRBD1 (6 bases). Trimming removed 5 bases at V and 7 bases at J, with 17 bases between. Germline CDR1 reads MNHEY; CDR2 reads SMNVEV (reference sequence). CDR3 size: 14 residues.

The chain carries TRBV10-1 and TRBJ1-1; D remains ambiguous. Germline CDR1 and CDR2: WNHNN and SYGVQD (reference sequence). The CDR3 has 13 residues. The V and J ends lost 3 bases and 1 base respectively, with 6 bases between them. In nucleotides, the CDR3 is TGCGCCAGCAGTGACCCACCGAACACTGAAGCTTTCTTT. This translates into CASSDPPNTEAFF.